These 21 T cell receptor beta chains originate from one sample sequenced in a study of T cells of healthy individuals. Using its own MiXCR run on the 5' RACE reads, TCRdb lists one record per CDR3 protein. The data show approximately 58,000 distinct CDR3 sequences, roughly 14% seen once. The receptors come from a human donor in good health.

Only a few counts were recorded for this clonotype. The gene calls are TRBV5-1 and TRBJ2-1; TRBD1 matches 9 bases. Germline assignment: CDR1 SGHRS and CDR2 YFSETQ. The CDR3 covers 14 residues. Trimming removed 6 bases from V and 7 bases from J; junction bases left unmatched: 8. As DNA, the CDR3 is TGCGCCAGCATAGAAGGGACAGGGCTGAATGAGCAGTTCTTC. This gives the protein CASIEGTGLNEQFF.

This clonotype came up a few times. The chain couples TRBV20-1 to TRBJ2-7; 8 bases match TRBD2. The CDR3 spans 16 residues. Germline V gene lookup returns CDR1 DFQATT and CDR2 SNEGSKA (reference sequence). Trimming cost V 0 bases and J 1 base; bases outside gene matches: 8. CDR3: CSARDLLAVNSYEQYF. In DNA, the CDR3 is TGCAGTGCTAGAGATCTACTAGCGGTGAATTCCTACGAGCAGTACTTC.

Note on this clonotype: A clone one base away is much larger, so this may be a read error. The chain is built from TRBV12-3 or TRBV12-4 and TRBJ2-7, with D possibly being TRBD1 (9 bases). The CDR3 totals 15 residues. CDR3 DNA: TGTGCCGGCAGTTTAGCGGGGACAGGGCCCATCCAGCAGTACTTC. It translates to CAGSLAGTGPIQQYF.

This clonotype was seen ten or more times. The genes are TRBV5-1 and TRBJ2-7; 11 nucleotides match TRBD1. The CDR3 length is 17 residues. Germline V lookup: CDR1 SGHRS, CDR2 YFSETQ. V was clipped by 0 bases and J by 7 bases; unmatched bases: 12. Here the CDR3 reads CASSLGGQGVHYEEQYF. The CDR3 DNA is TGCGCCAGCAGCTTGGGGGGACAGGGGGTACACTACGAAGAGCAGTACTTC.

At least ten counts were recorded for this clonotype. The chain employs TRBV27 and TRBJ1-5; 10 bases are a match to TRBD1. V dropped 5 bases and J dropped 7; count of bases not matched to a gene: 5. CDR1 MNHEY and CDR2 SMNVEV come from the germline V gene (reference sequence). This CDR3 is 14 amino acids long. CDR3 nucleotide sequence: TGTGCCAGCAGTACAGGGACAGGGGCCCAGCCCCAGCATTTT. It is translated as CASSTGTGAQPQHF.

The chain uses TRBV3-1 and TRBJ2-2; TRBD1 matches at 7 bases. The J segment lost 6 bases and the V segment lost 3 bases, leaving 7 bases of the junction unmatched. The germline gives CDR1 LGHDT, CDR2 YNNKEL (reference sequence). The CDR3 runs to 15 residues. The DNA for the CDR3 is TGTGCCAGCAGCCAGGCGCGAGGGGGCCCCGGGGAGCTGTTTTTT. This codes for CASSQARGGPGELFF.

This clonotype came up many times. CDR3 DNA: TGTGCCAGCAGCTTTGGTAATTATATGGAGCAGTACTTC. Protein product: CASSFGNYMEQYF. This rearrangement joins TRBV5-4 to TRBJ2-7, with D unresolved. Germline V CDR1 and CDR2: SGHNT, YYREEE (reference sequence). The V end lost 2 bases, the J end lost 7 bases, and 13 bases lay between the germline ends. The CDR3 loop spans 13 amino acids.

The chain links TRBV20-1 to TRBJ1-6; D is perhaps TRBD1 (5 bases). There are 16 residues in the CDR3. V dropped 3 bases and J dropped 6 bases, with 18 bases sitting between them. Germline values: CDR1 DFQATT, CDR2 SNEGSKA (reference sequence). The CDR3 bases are TGCAGTGCTAGGGGTTTAAGACAGAGTGGTAATTCACCCCTCCACTTT. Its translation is CSARGLRQSGNSPLHF.

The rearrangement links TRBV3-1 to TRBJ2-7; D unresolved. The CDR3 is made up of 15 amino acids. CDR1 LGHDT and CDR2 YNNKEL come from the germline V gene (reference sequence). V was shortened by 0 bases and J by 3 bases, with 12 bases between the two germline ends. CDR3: CASSQDASVGYEQYF. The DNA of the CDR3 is TGTGCCAGCAGCCAAGATGCGAGCGTTGGCTACGAGCAGTACTTC.

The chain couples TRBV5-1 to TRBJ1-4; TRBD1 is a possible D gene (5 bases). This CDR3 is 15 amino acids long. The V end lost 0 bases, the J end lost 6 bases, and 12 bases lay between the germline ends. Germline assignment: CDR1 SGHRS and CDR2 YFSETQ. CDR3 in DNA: TGCGCCAGCAGCTTGGCCGGGGGAATGGATGAAAAACTGTTTTTT. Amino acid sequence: CASSLAGGMDEKLFF. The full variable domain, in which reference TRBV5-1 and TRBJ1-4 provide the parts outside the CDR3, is KAGVTQTPRYLIKTRGQQVTLSCSPISGHRSVSWYQQTPGQGLQFLFEYFSETQRNKGNFPGRFSGRQFSNSRSEMNVSTLELGDSALYLCASSLAGGMDEKLFFGSGTQLSVL.

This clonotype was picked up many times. The DNA for the CDR3 is TGTGCCAGCAGCACCCTCAGCTCCTACGAGCAGTACTTC. It translates to CASSTLSSYEQYF. The chain carries TRBV4-2 and TRBJ2-7; D gene ambiguous. V shed 5 bases and J shed 0 bases, with 8 bases lying between them. The CDR3 spans 13 residues. The germline CDR1 and CDR2 sequences are LGHNA and YNFKEQ.

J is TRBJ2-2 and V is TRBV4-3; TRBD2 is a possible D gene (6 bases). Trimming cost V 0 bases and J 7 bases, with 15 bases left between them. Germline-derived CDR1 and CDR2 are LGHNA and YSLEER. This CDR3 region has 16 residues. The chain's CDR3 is CASSQDSPGGGGELFF. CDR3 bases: TGCGCCAGCAGCCAAGATAGTCCCGGGGGAGGCGGGGAGCTGTTTTTT.

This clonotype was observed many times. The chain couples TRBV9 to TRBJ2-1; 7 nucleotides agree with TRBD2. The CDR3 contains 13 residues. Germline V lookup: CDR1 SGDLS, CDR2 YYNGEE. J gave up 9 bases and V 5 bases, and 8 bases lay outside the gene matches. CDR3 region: CASSWGGMGEQFF. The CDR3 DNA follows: TGTGCCAGCAGTTGGGGAGGGATGGGTGAGCAGTTCTTC. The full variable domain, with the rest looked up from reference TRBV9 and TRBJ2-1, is DSGVTQTPKHLITATGQRVTLRCSPRSGDLSVYWYQQSLDQGLQFLIQYYNGEERAKGNILERFSAQQFPDLHSELNLSSLELGDSALYFCASSWGGMGEQFFGPGTRLTVL.

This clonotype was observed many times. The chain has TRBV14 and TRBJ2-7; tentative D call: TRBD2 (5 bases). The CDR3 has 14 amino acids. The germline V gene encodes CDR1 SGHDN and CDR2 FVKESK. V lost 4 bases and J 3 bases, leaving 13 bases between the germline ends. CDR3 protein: CASSPWTADYEQYF. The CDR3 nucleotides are TGTGCCAGCAGCCCTTGGACTGCCGACTACGAGCAGTACTTC.

The CDR3, as DNA: TGTGCCAGCAGACCGGGAGCCAGGGTGCAGTTCTTC. Amino acids: CASRPGARVQFF. The chain combines TRBV12-3 or TRBV12-4 with TRBJ2-1; D might be TRBD2 (6 bases). CDR3 length: 12 amino acids. Trimming cost V 6 bases and J 12 bases, with 15 bases left between them.

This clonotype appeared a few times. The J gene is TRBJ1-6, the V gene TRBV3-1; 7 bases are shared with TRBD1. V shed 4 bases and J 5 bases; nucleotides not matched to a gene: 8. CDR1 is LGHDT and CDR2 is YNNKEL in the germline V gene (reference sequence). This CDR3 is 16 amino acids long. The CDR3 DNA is TGTGCCAGCAGCCCCCCAGGGACAGTTAATAATTCACCCCTCCACTTT. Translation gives CASSPPGTVNNSPLHF.

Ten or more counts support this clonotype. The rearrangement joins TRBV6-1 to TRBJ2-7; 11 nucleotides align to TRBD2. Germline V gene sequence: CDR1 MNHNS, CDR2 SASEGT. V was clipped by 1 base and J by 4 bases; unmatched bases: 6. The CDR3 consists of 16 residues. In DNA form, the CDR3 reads TGTGCCAGCAGTGAAGGGGAGGGGACTAGCGGTTACGAGCAGTACTTC. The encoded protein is CASSEGEGTSGYEQYF.

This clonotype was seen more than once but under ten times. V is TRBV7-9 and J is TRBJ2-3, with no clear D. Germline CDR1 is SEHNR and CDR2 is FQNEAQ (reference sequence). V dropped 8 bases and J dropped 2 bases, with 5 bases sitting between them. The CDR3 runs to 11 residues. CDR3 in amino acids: CASGDTDTQYF. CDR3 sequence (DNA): TGTGCCAGCGGGGACACAGATACGCAGTATTTT.

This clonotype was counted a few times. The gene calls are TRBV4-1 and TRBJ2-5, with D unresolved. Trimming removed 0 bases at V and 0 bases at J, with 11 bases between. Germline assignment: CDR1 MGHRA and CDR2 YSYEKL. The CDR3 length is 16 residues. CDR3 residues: CASSQDGVGYQETQYF. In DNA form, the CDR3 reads TGCGCCAGCAGCCAAGATGGGGTGGGGTACCAAGAGACCCAGTACTTC.

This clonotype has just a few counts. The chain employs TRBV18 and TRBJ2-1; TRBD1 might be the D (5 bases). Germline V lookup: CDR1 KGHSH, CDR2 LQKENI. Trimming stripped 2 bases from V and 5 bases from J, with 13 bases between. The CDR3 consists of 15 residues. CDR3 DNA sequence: TGTGCCAGCTCACCAAACAGGCAGTACCACAATGAGCAGTTCTTC. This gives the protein CASSPNRQYHNEQFF.

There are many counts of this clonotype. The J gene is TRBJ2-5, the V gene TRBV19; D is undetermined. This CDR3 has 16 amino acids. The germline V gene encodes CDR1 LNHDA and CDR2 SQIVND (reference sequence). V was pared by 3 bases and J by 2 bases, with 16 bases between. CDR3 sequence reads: CASSMGQVLIQETQYF. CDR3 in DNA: TGTGCCAGTAGTATGGGTCAGGTCTTGATTCAAGAGACCCAGTACTTC.